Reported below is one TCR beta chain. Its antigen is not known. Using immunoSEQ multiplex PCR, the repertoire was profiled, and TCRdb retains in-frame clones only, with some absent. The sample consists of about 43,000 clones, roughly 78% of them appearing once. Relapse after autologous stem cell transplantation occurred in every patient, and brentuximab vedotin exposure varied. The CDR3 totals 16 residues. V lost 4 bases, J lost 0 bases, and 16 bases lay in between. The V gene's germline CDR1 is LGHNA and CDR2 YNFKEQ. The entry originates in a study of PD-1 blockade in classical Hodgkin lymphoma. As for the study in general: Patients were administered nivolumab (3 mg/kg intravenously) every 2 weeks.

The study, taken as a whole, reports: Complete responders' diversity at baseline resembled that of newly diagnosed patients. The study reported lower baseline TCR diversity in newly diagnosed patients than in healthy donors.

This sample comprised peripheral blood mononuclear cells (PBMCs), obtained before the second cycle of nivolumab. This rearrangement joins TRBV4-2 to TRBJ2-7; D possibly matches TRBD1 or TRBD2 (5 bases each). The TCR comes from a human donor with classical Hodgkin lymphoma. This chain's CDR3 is CASSRGLGGASYEQYF. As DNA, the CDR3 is TGTGCCAGCAGCCGAGGACTTGGTGGGGCCTCCTACGAGCAGTACTTC.